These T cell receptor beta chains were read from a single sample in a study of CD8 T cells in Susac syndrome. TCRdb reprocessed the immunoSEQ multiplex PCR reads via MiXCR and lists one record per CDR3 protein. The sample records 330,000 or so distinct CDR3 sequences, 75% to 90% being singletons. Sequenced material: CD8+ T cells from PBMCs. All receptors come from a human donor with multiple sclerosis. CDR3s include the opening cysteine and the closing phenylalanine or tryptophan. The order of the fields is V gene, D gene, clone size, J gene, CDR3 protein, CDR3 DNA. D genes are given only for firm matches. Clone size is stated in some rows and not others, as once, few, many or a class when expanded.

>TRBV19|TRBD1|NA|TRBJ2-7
CASSPGTGSTYEQYF
TGTGCCAGTAGTCCTGGGACAGGATCGACCTACGAGCAGTACTTC
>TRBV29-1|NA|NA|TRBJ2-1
CSVVASLNEQFF
TGCAGCGTTGTTGCCAGCCTCAATGAGCAGTTCTTC
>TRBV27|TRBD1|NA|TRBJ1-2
CASSGPPGTANYGYTF
TGTGCCAGCAGTGGACCCCCAGGGACAGCTAACTATGGCTACACCTTC
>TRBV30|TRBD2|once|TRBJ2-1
CAWSAGLAGDNEQFF
TGTGCCTGGAGTGCGGGACTAGCGGGGGACAATGAGCAGTTCTTC
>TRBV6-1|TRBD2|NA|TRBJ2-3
CASSPLGTSGGSNTDTQYF
TGTGCCAGCAGTCCGCTAGGGACTAGTGGCGGCTCGAACACAGATACGCAGTATTTT
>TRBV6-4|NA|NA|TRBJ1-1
CASSDRDNTEAFF
TGTGCCAGCAGTGACCGCGATAACACTGAAGCTTTCTTT
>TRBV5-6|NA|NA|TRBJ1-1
CASSPTWAFGTEAFF
TGTGCCAGCAGCCCCACCTGGGCCTTTGGCACTGAAGCTTTCTTT
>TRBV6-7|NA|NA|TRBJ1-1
CASPGAPNTEAFF
TGTGCCAGTCCGGGGGCACCGAACACTGAAGCTTTCTTT
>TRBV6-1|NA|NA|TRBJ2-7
CASSGTVGLYEQYF
TGTGCCAGCAGCGGGACGGTTGGCCTTTACGAGCAGTACTTC
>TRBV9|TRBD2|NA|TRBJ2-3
CASSDGFSGTDTQYF
TGTGCCAGCAGCGACGGATTTAGCGGGACTGATACGCAGTATTTT
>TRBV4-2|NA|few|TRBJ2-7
CASSQDLQGSYEQYF
TGTGCCAGCAGCCAAGATTTACAAGGCAGCTACGAGCAGTACTTC
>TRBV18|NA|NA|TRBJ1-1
CASSPFGTGPPGAEAFF
TGTGCCAGCTCACCCTTCGGAACCGGGCCCCCAGGAGCTGAAGCTTTCTTT
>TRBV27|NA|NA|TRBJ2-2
CASSPRSGIGGELFF
TGTGCCAGCAGTCCGAGGTCAGGTATCGGCGGGGAGCTGTTTTTT
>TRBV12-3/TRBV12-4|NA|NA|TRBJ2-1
CASSPSLYNEQFF
TGTGCCAGCAGCCCGAGCTTGTACAATGAGCAGTTCTTC
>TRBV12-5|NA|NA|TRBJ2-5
CASGLWEEETQYF
TGTGCTAGTGGTTTGTGGGAGGAGGAGACCCAGTACTTC
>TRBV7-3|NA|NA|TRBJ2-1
CASSFGLHNEQFF
TGTGCCAGCAGCTTCGGGCTCCACAATGAGCAGTTCTTC
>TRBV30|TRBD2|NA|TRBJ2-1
CAWGGLGDNEQFF
TGTGCCTGGGGGGGACTAGGGGACAATGAGCAGTTCTTC
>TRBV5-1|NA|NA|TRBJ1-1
CASSFWGGDTEAFF
TGCGCCAGCAGCTTCTGGGGAGGGGACACTGAAGCTTTCTTT
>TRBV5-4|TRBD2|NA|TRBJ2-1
CASSLGASGYNEQFF
TGTGCCAGCAGCTTGGGAGCTAGCGGATACAATGAGCAGTTCTTC
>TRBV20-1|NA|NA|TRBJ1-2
CSARTDQHLYGYTF
TGCAGTGCCAGGACAGACCAACACCTCTATGGCTACACCTTC
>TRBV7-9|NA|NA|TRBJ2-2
CASRPGTTGELFF
TGTGCCAGCAGGCCCGGGACAACCGGGGAGCTGTTTTTT
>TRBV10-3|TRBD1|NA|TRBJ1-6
CAIRRDRGLYNSPLHF
TGTGCCATCAGGCGGGACAGGGGCCTCTATAATTCACCCCTCCACTTT
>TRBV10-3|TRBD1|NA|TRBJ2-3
CAIKRQGAADTQYF
TGTGCCATCAAGAGACAGGGGGCCGCGGATACGCAGTATTTT
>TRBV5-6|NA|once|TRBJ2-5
CASSQPPAGKETQYF
TGTGCCAGCAGCCAACCACCAGCAGGGAAAGAGACCCAGTACTTC
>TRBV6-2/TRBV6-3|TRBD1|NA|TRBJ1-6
CASSQSGTVNSPLHF
TGTGCCAGCAGTCAATCCGGGACAGTAAATTCACCCCTCCACTTT
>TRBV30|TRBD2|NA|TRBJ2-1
CAWSGSSGIYNEQFF
TGTGCCTGGAGTGGCTCTAGCGGGATCTACAATGAGCAGTTCTTC
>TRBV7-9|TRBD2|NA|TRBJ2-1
CASSLVSAGAGYNEQFF
TGTGCCAGCAGCTTAGTGAGTGCGGGAGCGGGTTACAATGAGCAGTTCTTC
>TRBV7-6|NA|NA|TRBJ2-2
CAITFGQPNTGELFF
TGTGCCATCACTTTCGGACAGCCGAACACCGGGGAGCTGTTTTTT
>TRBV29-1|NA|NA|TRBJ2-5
CSVLSLGAGETQYF
TGCAGCGTTCTAAGCTTGGGGGCTGGGGAGACCCAGTACTTC
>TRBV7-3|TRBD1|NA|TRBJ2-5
CASSLHGQGGLETQYF
TGTGCCAGCAGCCTACACGGACAGGGAGGTTTGGAGACCCAGTACTTC
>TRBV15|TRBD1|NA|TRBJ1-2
CATSRLLTGDLTYGYTF
TGTGCCACCAGCAGACTCCTGACAGGGGACCTTACCTATGGCTACACCTTC
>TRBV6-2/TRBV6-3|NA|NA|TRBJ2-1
CASSPVGAVYNEQFF
TGTGCCAGCAGTCCGGTCGGGGCGGTATACAATGAGCAGTTCTTC
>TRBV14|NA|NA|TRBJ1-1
CASINTGRTEAFF
TGTGCCAGCATCAATACGGGGCGGACTGAAGCTTTCTTT
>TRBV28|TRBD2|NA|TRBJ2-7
CASSSRPSGSRNEQYF
TGTGCCAGCAGCTCCCGGCCTAGCGGGAGTCGCAACGAGCAGTACTTC
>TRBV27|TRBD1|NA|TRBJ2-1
CASGDRGHNEQFF
TGTGCCAGCGGTGACAGGGGGCATAATGAGCAGTTCTTC
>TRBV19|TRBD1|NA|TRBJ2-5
CATQELGTVQETQYF
TGTGCCACTCAAGAGTTAGGGACAGTCCAAGAGACCCAGTACTTC
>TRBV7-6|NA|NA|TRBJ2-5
CASSLGAMAGGLETQYF
TGTGCCAGCAGCTTAGGGGCGATGGCAGGGGGACTAGAGACCCAGTACTTC
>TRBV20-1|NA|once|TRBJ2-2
CSGFPIHVNTGELFF
TGCAGTGGCTTTCCGATCCACGTTAACACCGGGGAGCTGTTTTTT
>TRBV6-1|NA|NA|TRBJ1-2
CASSRTEGDGYTF
TGTGCCAGCAGCCGAACGGAGGGGGATGGCTACACCTTC
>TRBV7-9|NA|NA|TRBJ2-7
CASSPRYSYEQYF
TGTGCCAGCAGTCCACGCTACTCCTACGAGCAGTACTTC
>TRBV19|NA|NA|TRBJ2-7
CASQHGGEQYF
TGTGCCAGCCAACATGGAGGCGAGCAGTACTTC
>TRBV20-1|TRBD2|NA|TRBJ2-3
CSAGLAERQYF
TGCAGTGCTGGACTAGCGGAGAGGCAGTATTTT
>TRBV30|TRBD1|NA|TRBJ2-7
CAWSVRQGANGFYEQYF
TGTGCCTGGAGTGTACGCCAGGGGGCCAACGGGTTTTACGAGCAGTACTTC
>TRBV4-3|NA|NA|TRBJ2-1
CASSPSHINEQFF
TGCGCCAGCAGCCCCAGTCACATCAATGAGCAGTTCTTC
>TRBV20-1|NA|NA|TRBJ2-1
CSARPTLGRRNEQFF
TGCAGTGCTAGACCGACTCTGGGGAGGAGGAATGAGCAGTTCTTC
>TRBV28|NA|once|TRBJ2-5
CASSSGELARYQETQYF
TGTGCCAGCAGCTCCGGGGAGCTAGCGAGGTACCAAGAGACCCAGTACTTC
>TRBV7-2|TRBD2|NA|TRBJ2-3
CASSQGLAGGDTQYF
TGTGCCAGCAGCCAGGGACTAGCGGGGGGGGATACGCAGTATTTT
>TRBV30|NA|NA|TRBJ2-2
CAWSLSYTGELFF
TGTGCCTGGAGTCTCAGTTACACCGGGGAGCTGTTTTTT
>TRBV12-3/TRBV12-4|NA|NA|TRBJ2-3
CASSQLSTDTQYF
TGTGCCAGCAGCCAGCTAAGCACAGATACGCAGTATTTT